The next 21 T cell receptor beta chains were all read from a single sample in a study of regulatory T cells in long-lasting Graves disease. To make TCR beta libraries, researchers used iRepertoire HTBI primers and Arm-PCR of CDR3 regions. TCRdb reprocessed the multiplex PCR reads via MiXCR and lists one record per CDR3 protein. Among about 240,000 distinct CDR3 sequences listed, around 21% were seen once. Time point in this sample: newly diagnosed GD, antithyroid drugs for less than 3 months. From RNA extracted from PBMCs, the TCR library was made. The sample here was peripheral blood mononuclear cells (PBMCs), taken at new diagnosis, from a patient treated with antithyroid drugs. The origin of the receptors is a female donor with Graves disease.

This clonotype has at least ten counts. CDR3 nucleotides: TGTGCCAGCAGCTACAGTATGAACACTGAAGCTTTCTTT. This encodes CASSYSMNTEAFF. The chain employs TRBV11-3 and TRBJ1-1; D ambiguous. V lost 4 bases and J 0 bases, leaving 6 bases between the germline ends. The CDR3 length is 13 residues. Germline assignment: CDR1 SGHNT and CDR2 YENEEA.

This clonotype was seen at least ten times. The chain couples TRBV5-1 to TRBJ2-3; TRBD1 might be the D (5 bases). Germline V gene sequence: CDR1 SGHRS, CDR2 YFSETQ. V was shortened by 0 bases and J by 6 bases, with 17 bases between the two germline ends. The CDR3 has 16 residues. CDR3 in amino acids: CASSLVGPLITDTQYF. For the CDR3, the DNA is TGCGCCAGCAGCTTGGTGGGGCCACTAATAACCGATACGCAGTATTTT. The full variable domain, rest sourced from reference TRBV5-1 and TRBJ2-3, is KAGVTQTPRYLIKTRGQQVTLSCSPISGHRSVSWYQQTPGQGLQFLFEYFSETQRNKGNFPGRFSGRQFSNSRSEMNVSTLELGDSALYLCASSLVGPLITDTQYFGPGTRLTVL.

The rearrangement uses TRBV5-1 and TRBJ1-6; 8 nucleotides agree with TRBD1. The CDR3 consists of 20 residues. V shed 1 base, J shed 7 bases, and the junction held 19 bases outside the gene matches. Germline V CDR1 and CDR2: SGHRS, YFSETQ. CDR3 in amino acids: CASSLTLTAGPQGANSPLHF. The CDR3 nucleotides are TGCGCCAGCAGCTTGACACTGACAGCGGGACCCCAGGGGGCCAATTCACCCCTCCACTTT.

The chain joins TRBV6-5 to TRBJ1-1, with D possibly TRBD1 on 6 matching bases. This CDR3 region has 16 residues. The V gene's germline CDR1 is MNHEY and CDR2 SVGAGI. Trimming removed 6 bases from V and 11 bases from J, with 28 bases in between. The CDR3 DNA reads as TGTGCCAGCAGCCGGCAGGGGTCCACGCGGGGAGCGGTTGCTTTCTTT. Its protein is CASSRQGSTRGAVAFF.

This clonotype showed up many times. This chain links TRBV7-2 with TRBJ1-2; perhaps TRBD1 as D (6 bases). Germline assignment: CDR1 SGHTA and CDR2 FQGNSA. The CDR3 has 13 amino acids. V was clipped by 7 bases and J by 4 bases, with 13 bases between them. CDR3 in DNA: TGTGCCAGCACCGCCTCAGGGGTCTATGGCTACACCTTC. Translating it yields CASTASGVYGYTF.

Of note for this clonotype: A much larger clone sits a single nucleotide away, making a read error possible. J is TRBJ2-1 and V is TRBV19, with 9 bases identical to TRBD2. This CDR3 is built from 17 residues. Germline CDR1 LNHDA, CDR2 SQIVND (reference sequence). The CDR3 is CASKKTSGRSSYDEQFF. DNA of the CDR3: TGTGCCAGTAAGAAGACTAGCGGAAGAAGCTCCTACGATGAGCAGTTCTTC.

As for this clonotype: A much larger clonotype is one base distant, so this may be a read error. The chain joins TRBV30 to TRBJ2-1, with TRBD2 matching over 7 bases. This CDR3 is 13 amino acids long. CDR1 is GTSNPN and CDR2 is SVGIG in the germline V gene (reference sequence). Unmatched junction bases numbered 16, after V lost 8 bases and J lost 12 bases. CDR3 sequence: CAGGDLMGSTQFF. As DNA, the CDR3 is TGTGCCGGGGGGGACCTGATGGGATCAACGCAGTTCTTC. The complete variable domain, with remaining parts taken from reference TRBV30 and TRBJ2-1, reads SQTIHQWPATLVQPVGSPLSLECTVEGTSNPNLYWYRQAAGRGLQLLFYSVGIGQISSEVPQNLSASRPQDRQFILSSKKLLLSDSGFYLCAGGDLMGSTQFFGPGTRLTVL.

This clonotype was seen only a few times. A far larger clone differs by one base, so this is likely a read error. The chain has TRBV5-5 and TRBJ2-7, with D tentatively TRBD1 or TRBD2 (5 bases each). This CDR3 is built from 14 residues. Trimming removed 3 bases at V and 7 bases at J, with 17 bases between. From germline, CDR1 is SGHKS and CDR2 YYEKEE (reference sequence). CDR3 nucleotide sequence: TGTGCCAGCAGCTGGGACCTGGCCTACAATGAGCAGTACTTC. Protein: CASSWDLAYNEQYF.

The chain uses TRBV2 and TRBJ2-3; 14 bases align to TRBD2. The end of the DNA aligns better with TRBJ2-7, so the J call may be wrong. Germline assignment: CDR1 SNHLY and CDR2 FYNNEI. This CDR3 comprises 14 residues. The CDR3, as DNA: TGTGCCACAGGGACTAGCGGGAGAGGAAGCGAGCAGTACTTC. It yields the protein CATGTSGRGSEQYF.

This clonotype was seen many times. The rearrangement uses TRBV7-3 and TRBJ2-2; 11 nucleotides match TRBD2. After removal of 6 bases from V and 3 bases from J, the junction contained 9 bases not matched to a gene. CDR3 length: 17 amino acids. From germline, CDR1 is SGHTA and CDR2 FQGTGA. CDR3 bases: TGTGCCAGCAGTCCGACTAGCGGGGCGACTTACACCGGGGAGCTGTTTTTT. Its protein is CASSPTSGATYTGELFF. Combining the CDR3 with reference TRBV7-3 and TRBJ2-2 gives the whole variable domain GAGVSQTPSNKVTEKGKYVELRCDPISGHTALYWYRQSLGQGPEFLIYFQGTGAADDSGLPNDRFFAVRPEGSVSTLKIQRTERGDSAVYLCASSPTSGATYTGELFFGEGSRLTVL.

With respect to this clonotype: A much larger clone differs by one base, so this may be a read error. This sequence joins TRBV15 and TRBJ2-5; 8 nucleotides align to TRBD1. CDR1 and CDR2 (germline): LNHNV, YYDKDF (reference sequence). The CDR3 is 15 amino acids. CDR3 sequence: CATGLSGGAEETQCF. In DNA, the CDR3 is TGTGCCACCGGACTCTCAGGGGGCGCGGAGGAGACCCAGTGCTTC.

This clonotype has at least ten counts. The chain links TRBV7-2 to TRBJ1-3, with D perhaps matching TRBD1 (5 bases). Trimming cost V 3 bases and J 2 bases, with 8 bases left between them. The CDR3 is 14 residues long. CDR1 SGHTA and CDR2 FQGNSA come from the germline V gene. The CDR3 region is CASSFGTPGNTIYF. The CDR3 DNA follows: TGTGCCAGCAGCTTCGGGACTCCTGGAAACACCATATATTTT.

This clonotype was observed once. This sequence joins TRBV10-1 and TRBJ2-3; D is unclear. CDR3 size: 11 residues. V was pared by 4 bases and J by 6 bases, with 5 bases between. Per the germline V gene, CDR1 is WNHNN and CDR2 is SYGVQD (reference sequence). Here the CDR3 reads CASSVSDTQYF. The CDR3 nucleotides are TGCGCCAGCAGTGTTAGTGATACGCAGTATTTT.

This clonotype came up many times. The rearrangement links TRBV18 to TRBJ2-1; D ambiguous. The length of the CDR3 is 14 residues. Trimming took 5 bases from V and 8 from J, leaving 16 bases between them. In germline, CDR1 is KGHSH, CDR2 LQKENI. The CDR3 DNA reads as TGTGCCAGCTCAACAACCCCAACGACCCATGAGCAGTTCTTC. It is translated as CASSTTPTTHEQFF.

This chain links TRBV28 with TRBJ1-1; TRBD1 might be the D (6 bases). Germline assignment: CDR1 MDHEN and CDR2 SYDVKM. The V gene lost 4 bases and the J gene lost 6 bases, with 27 bases spanning the gap. This CDR3 is built from 18 residues. DNA for the CDR3: TGTGCCAGCAGTTCGCTGGGGTACGGGGGCAAAATTTACGCTGAAGCTTTCTTT. It codes for CASSSLGYGGKIYAEAFF. The full variable domain, its missing parts supplied by reference TRBV28 and TRBJ1-1, is DVKVTQSSRYLVKRTGEKVFLECVQDMDHENMFWYRQDPGLGLRLIYFSYDVKMKEKGDIPEGYSVSREKKERFSLILESASTNQTSMYLCASSSLGYGGKIYAEAFFGQGTRLTVV.

This clonotype was detected many times. The V gene is TRBV27, the J gene TRBJ1-4, with 9 bases that match TRBD1. The CDR3 is 15 residues long. The germline CDR1 and CDR2 sequences are MNHEY and SMNVEV (reference sequence). Trimming cost V 2 bases and J 4 bases; bases outside gene matches: 2. CDR3 bases: TGTGCCAGCAGTTTAGGACAGGGGCGTAATGAAAAACTGTTTTTT. Protein product: CASSLGQGRNEKLFF.

A few counts support this clonotype. This CDR3 is CASSQDGRGLRSAMNTEAFF. CDR3 DNA sequence: TGCGCCAGCAGCCAAGATGGTAGGGGGCTCCGGTCCGCTATGAACACTGAAGCTTTCTTT. The chain combines TRBV4-3 with TRBJ1-1, with 7 bases identical to TRBD1. The CDR3 runs 20 residues. The V segment lost 0 bases and the J segment 0 bases; nucleotides outside the gene matches: 16. CDR1 LGHNA and CDR2 YSLEER come from the germline V gene.

This clonotype was detected many times. The chain couples TRBV27 to TRBJ2-1, with D uncertain. The CDR3 runs 15 residues. Germline V gene lookup returns CDR1 MNHEY and CDR2 SMNVEV (reference sequence). The V end lost 0 bases, the J end lost 5 bases, and 11 bases lay between the germline ends. In DNA form, the CDR3 reads TGTGCCAGCAGTTTATCGCAAAGGAGAAACAATGAGCAGTTCTTC. This translates into CASSLSQRRNNEQFF.

This clonotype was counted ten times or more. J is TRBJ1-1 and V is TRBV7-3; D unresolved. The CDR3 sequence is 14 residues long. The germline V gene has CDR1 SGHTA and CDR2 FQGTGA. V was shortened by 3 bases and J by 4 bases, with 12 bases between the two germline ends. The CDR3 region is CASSFGGFSTEAFF. The CDR3 nucleotides read TGTGCCAGCAGCTTTGGCGGGTTTAGCACTGAAGCTTTCTTT.

This clonotype showed up many times. This chain links TRBV6-1 with TRBJ2-5; D is perhaps TRBD2 (6 bases). The CDR3 totals 14 residues. With 6 bases removed from V and 5 bases from J, the gap between germline ends came to 16 bases. Germline values: CDR1 MNHNS, CDR2 SASEGT. The CDR3 DNA sequence: TGTGCCAGCAGGAGACTGGGGGGATTGGAGACCCAGTACTTC. The encoded protein is CASRRLGGLETQYF.

Only a few counts were recorded for this clonotype. CDR3 residues: CASKSGGGYGYTF. DNA for the CDR3: TGTGCCAGCAAGAGCGGGGGCGGCTATGGCTACACCTTC. This chain joins TRBV14 and TRBJ1-2, with D perhaps matching TRBD1 (6 bases). This CDR3 has 13 amino acids. Trimming took 7 bases from V and 4 from J, leaving 13 bases between them. Looked up from germline, CDR1 is SGHDN and CDR2 is FVKESK.